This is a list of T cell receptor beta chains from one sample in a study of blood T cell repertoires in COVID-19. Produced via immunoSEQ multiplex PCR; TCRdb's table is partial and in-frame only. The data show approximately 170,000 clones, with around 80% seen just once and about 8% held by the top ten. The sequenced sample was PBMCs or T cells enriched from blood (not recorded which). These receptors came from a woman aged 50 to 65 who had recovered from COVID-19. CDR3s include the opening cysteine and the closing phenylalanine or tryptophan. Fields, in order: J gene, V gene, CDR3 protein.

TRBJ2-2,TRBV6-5,CASGEPANTGELFF
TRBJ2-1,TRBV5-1,CASSSGLAGGPYNEQFF
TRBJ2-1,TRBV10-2,CASRSGTSGYNEQFF
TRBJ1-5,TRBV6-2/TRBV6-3,CASSGQGRQPQHF
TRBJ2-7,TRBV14,CASSQAGWSYEQYF
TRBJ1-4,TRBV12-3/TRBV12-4,CASRRQGDEKLFF
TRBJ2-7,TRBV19,CASSKAGSYEQYF
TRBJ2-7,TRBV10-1,CASSSWGTPLTYEQYF
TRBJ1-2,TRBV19,CASSIGAFNYGYTF
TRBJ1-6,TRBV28,CASSSQGNSPLHF
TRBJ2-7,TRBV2,CASSEGTGVEGEQYF
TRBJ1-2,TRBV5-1,CASSPGLSGRGYTF
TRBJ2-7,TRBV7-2,CASSLSGAVYEQYF
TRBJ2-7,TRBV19,CASSIPGKPYEQYF
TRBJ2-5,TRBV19,CASSPSPSGSGQETQYF
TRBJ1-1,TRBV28,CASSWRADNTEAFF
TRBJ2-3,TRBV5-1,CASSLAGAVADTQYF
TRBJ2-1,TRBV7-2,CASSPGTYNEQFF
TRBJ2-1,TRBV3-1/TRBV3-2,CAAGLAGDNEQFF
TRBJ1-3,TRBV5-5,CASSPWTTGGGLRNTIYF
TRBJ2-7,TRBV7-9,CASSPSRGLLYEQYF
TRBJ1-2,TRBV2,CASTTGNIRGYTF
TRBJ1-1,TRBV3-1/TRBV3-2,CASSQDVSLCGTEAFF
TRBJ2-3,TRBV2,CASALGQGRNTQYF
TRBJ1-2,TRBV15,CATSRGTGWDGYTF
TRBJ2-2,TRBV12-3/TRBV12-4,CASSGTGAGELFF
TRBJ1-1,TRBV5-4,CASSLETGRTEAFF
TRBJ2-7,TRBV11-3,CASSSRYEQYF
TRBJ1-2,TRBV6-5,CASNRAGAAYGYTF
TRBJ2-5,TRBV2,CASRPTGWETQYF
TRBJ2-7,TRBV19,CASSSLAEAYEQYF
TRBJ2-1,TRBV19,CASSKGLAGRNEQFF
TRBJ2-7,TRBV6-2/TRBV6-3,CASSRGLAGTYEQYF
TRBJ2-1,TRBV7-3,CASSFGGSSYNEQFF
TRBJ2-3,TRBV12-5,CASGSSGSTDTQYF
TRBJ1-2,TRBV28,CASSQRGGQGYGYTF
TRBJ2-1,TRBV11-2,CASSFGLAGFNEQFF
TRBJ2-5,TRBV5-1,CASSSQGYQETQYF
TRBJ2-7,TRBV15,CATSRDRLAGYEQYF
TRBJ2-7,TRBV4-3,CASSQGVGTVTYEQYF
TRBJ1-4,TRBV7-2,CASGQTGLTNEKLFF
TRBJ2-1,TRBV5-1,CASSFRGNEQFF
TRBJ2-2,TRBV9,CASSGGPTPVTGELFF
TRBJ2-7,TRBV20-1,CSPQGPGEQYF
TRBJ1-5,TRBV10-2,CASSTTRQPQHF
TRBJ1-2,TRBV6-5,CASSYQDRVGYTF
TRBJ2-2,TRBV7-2,CASSPRAAGATGELFF
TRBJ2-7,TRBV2,CASTIRETGEQYF
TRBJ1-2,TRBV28,CASSLDRFDGYTF
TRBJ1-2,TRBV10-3,CAISGREGGYTF
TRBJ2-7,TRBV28,CASSASGGIYEQYF